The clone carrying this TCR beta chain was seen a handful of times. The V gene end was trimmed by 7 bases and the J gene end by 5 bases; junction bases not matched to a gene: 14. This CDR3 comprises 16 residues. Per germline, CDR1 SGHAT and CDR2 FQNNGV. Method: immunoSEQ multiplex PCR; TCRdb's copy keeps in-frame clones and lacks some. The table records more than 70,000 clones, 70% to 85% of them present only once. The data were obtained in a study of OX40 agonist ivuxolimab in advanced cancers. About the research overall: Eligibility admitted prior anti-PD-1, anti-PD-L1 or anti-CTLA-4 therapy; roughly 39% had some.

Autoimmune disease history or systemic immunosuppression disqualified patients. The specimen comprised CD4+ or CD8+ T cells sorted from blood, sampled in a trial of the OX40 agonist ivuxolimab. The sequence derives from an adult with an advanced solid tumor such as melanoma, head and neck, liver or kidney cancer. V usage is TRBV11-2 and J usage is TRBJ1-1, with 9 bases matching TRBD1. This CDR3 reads CASNRGLGTGRTEAFF. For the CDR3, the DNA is TGTGCCAGCAACCGGGGTCTTGGGACAGGGAGGACTGAAGCTTTCTTT.